This is a list of T cell receptor beta chains from one sample in a study of T cell changes during pregnancy in multiple sclerosis. Some clones are missing from TCRdb's copy, which holds only in-frame ones; the method was immunoSEQ multiplex PCR. The data contain 50,000 to 65,000 clones, 89% of them seen just once; the ten biggest clones take up under 2%. Sequencing used peripheral blood, obtained after pregnancy. The source is a female donor with multiple sclerosis, enrolled in a pregnancy study. CDR3s include the opening cysteine and the closing phenylalanine or tryptophan. Fields, in order: D gene, J gene, clone size, V gene, CDR3 length, CDR3 protein, CDR3 DNA. The D gene is left open where the match is weak. The listing skips clone size in some rows; elsewhere it reads once, few, many or a size class.

D gene: -
J gene: TRBJ1-3
clone size: -
V gene: TRBV19
CDR3 length: 14
CDR3 protein: CASTTGFSGNTIYF
CDR3 DNA: TGTGCCAGTACCACGGGGTTCTCTGGAAACACCATATATTTT

D gene: -
J gene: TRBJ1-4
clone size: -
V gene: TRBV7-8
CDR3 length: 13
CDR3 protein: CASSDYSNEKLFF
CDR3 DNA: TGTGCCAGCAGCGATTACAGCAATGAAAAACTGTTTTTT

D gene: TRBD2
J gene: TRBJ2-1
clone size: -
V gene: TRBV7-2
CDR3 length: 19
CDR3 protein: CASSFTRLAGAPWANEQFF
CDR3 DNA: TGTGCCAGCAGCTTTACGAGACTAGCGGGGGCCCCATGGGCCAATGAGCAGTTCTTC

D gene: -
J gene: TRBJ1-1
clone size: -
V gene: TRBV7-2
CDR3 length: 15
CDR3 protein: CASSLLGVRNTEAFF
CDR3 DNA: TGTGCCAGCAGCCTCCTTGGTGTCAGGAACACTGAAGCTTTCTTT

D gene: -
J gene: TRBJ1-6
clone size: -
V gene: TRBV19
CDR3 length: 17
CDR3 protein: CASSILGAGIDGSPLHF
CDR3 DNA: TGTGCCAGTAGTATCCTGGGGGCAGGGATCGATGGTTCACCCCTCCACTTT

D gene: TRBD1
J gene: TRBJ1-2
clone size: -
V gene: TRBV5-1
CDR3 length: 17
CDR3 protein: CASSLVPGGSGNYGYTF
CDR3 DNA: TGCGCCAGCAGCTTGGTTCCAGGGGGATCGGGGAACTATGGCTACACCTTC

D gene: TRBD2
J gene: TRBJ2-3
clone size: -
V gene: TRBV13
CDR3 length: 17
CDR3 protein: CASSSKLAGWHTDTQYF
CDR3 DNA: TGTGCCAGCAGCTCTAAACTAGCGGGGTGGCACACAGATACGCAGTATTTT

D gene: TRBD1
J gene: TRBJ2-6
clone size: -
V gene: TRBV27
CDR3 length: 18
CDR3 protein: CASSLSARGHSGANVLTF
CDR3 DNA: TGTGCCAGCAGTTTATCGGCCAGGGGGCACTCTGGGGCCAACGTCCTGACTTTC

D gene: -
J gene: TRBJ1-2
clone size: few
V gene: TRBV12-5
CDR3 length: 15
CDR3 protein: CASGPRTVELYGYTF
CDR3 DNA: TGTGCTAGTGGTCCAAGGACAGTGGAACTCTATGGCTACACCTTC

D gene: -
J gene: TRBJ2-4
clone size: -
V gene: TRBV10-3
CDR3 length: 13
CDR3 protein: CAIRDSAKNIQYF
CDR3 DNA: TGTGCCATCAGGGACAGTGCCAAAAACATTCAGTACTTC

D gene: -
J gene: TRBJ1-2
clone size: few
V gene: TRBV19
CDR3 length: 13
CDR3 protein: CASSTRQSYGYTF
CDR3 DNA: TGTGCCAGTAGTACTCGACAGAGCTATGGCTACACCTTC

D gene: TRBD1
J gene: TRBJ2-7
clone size: -
V gene: TRBV18
CDR3 length: 12
CDR3 protein: CASSQDRVEQYF
CDR3 DNA: TGTGCCAGCTCACAGGACAGGGTCGAGCAGTACTTC

D gene: -
J gene: TRBJ1-2
clone size: once
V gene: TRBV7-9
CDR3 length: 12
CDR3 protein: CASSLGGYGYTF
CDR3 DNA: TGTGCCAGCAGCTTAGGCGGGTATGGCTACACCTTC

D gene: -
J gene: TRBJ1-4
clone size: -
V gene: TRBV7-2
CDR3 length: 13
CDR3 protein: CASSRGINEKLFF
CDR3 DNA: TGTGCCAGCAGCCGAGGGATAAATGAAAAACTGTTTTTT

D gene: TRBD1
J gene: TRBJ1-2
clone size: -
V gene: TRBV19
CDR3 length: 15
CDR3 protein: CASSLSGTGKYGYTF
CDR3 DNA: TGTGCCAGTAGTTTATCCGGGACAGGGAAGTATGGCTACACCTTC

D gene: TRBD1
J gene: TRBJ1-4
clone size: -
V gene: TRBV18
CDR3 length: 15
CDR3 protein: CASSPPGQINEKLFF
CDR3 DNA: TGTGCCAGCTCACCTCCGGGACAGATTAATGAAAAACTGTTTTTT

D gene: -
J gene: TRBJ2-5
clone size: -
V gene: TRBV5-1
CDR3 length: 16
CDR3 protein: CASSLDPQGIQETQYF
CDR3 DNA: TGCGCCAGCAGCTTGGATCCACAGGGTATCCAAGAGACCCAGTACTTC

D gene: -
J gene: TRBJ2-1
clone size: once
V gene: TRBV7-9
CDR3 length: 15
CDR3 protein: CATEADGISYNEQFF
CDR3 DNA: TGTGCCACGGAGGCGGACGGAATTTCCTACAATGAGCAGTTCTTC

D gene: -
J gene: TRBJ2-2
clone size: -
V gene: TRBV19
CDR3 length: 19
CDR3 protein: CASSIDSGSSGLFTGELFF
CDR3 DNA: TGTGCCAGTAGTATAGATAGCGGAAGTAGCGGACTCTTCACCGGGGAGCTGTTTTTT

D gene: -
J gene: TRBJ2-2
clone size: -
V gene: TRBV2
CDR3 length: 16
CDR3 protein: CASSQSRQGRTGELFF
CDR3 DNA: TGTGCCAGCAGTCAGTCAAGGCAGGGGCGGACCGGGGAGCTGTTTTTT

D gene: -
J gene: TRBJ1-2
clone size: -
V gene: TRBV7-8
CDR3 length: 14
CDR3 protein: CASSLNGNELGYTF
CDR3 DNA: TGTGCCAGCAGCTTAAACGGGAACGAGCTTGGCTACACCTTC

D gene: -
J gene: TRBJ2-6
clone size: -
V gene: TRBV2
CDR3 length: 16
CDR3 protein: CASSEMQVSGANVLTF
CDR3 DNA: TGTGCCAGCAGTGAGATGCAGGTCTCTGGGGCCAACGTCCTGACTTTC

D gene: -
J gene: TRBJ1-4
clone size: -
V gene: TRBV4-3
CDR3 length: 16
CDR3 protein: CASSLGMARGNEKLFF
CDR3 DNA: TGCGCCAGCAGCCTCGGGATGGCCCGAGGAAATGAAAAACTGTTTTTT

D gene: -
J gene: TRBJ2-7
clone size: -
V gene: TRBV6-4
CDR3 length: 13
CDR3 protein: CASSDRDTYEQYF
CDR3 DNA: TGTGCCAGCAGTGACCGGGACACCTACGAGCAGTACTTC

D gene: TRBD1
J gene: TRBJ1-2
clone size: -
V gene: TRBV30
CDR3 length: 12
CDR3 protein: CAWSVRPGQGTF
CDR3 DNA: TGTGCCTGGAGTGTACGGCCGGGACAGGGAACCTTC

D gene: -
J gene: TRBJ1-1
clone size: -
V gene: TRBV27
CDR3 length: 13
CDR3 protein: CASSAAPAREAFF
CDR3 DNA: TGTGCCAGCAGCGCGGCACCCGCAAGGGAAGCTTTCTTT

D gene: -
J gene: TRBJ1-5
clone size: -
V gene: TRBV19
CDR3 length: 16
CDR3 protein: CATRGGPPGSNQPQHF
CDR3 DNA: TGTGCCACACGAGGGGGACCGCCTGGGAGCAATCAGCCCCAGCATTTT

D gene: -
J gene: TRBJ1-3
clone size: few
V gene: TRBV7-9
CDR3 length: 13
CDR3 protein: CASTTSSGNTIYF
CDR3 DNA: TGTGCCAGCACCACTAGCTCTGGAAACACCATATATTTT

D gene: -
J gene: TRBJ1-6
clone size: -
V gene: TRBV7-2
CDR3 length: 15
CDR3 protein: CASSLEEWENSPLHF
CDR3 DNA: TGTGCCAGCAGCTTAGAAGAGTGGGAGAATTCACCCCTCCACTTT

D gene: TRBD1
J gene: TRBJ1-6
clone size: -
V gene: TRBV9
CDR3 length: 17
CDR3 protein: CASSTGQGAAAGSPLHF
CDR3 DNA: TGTGCCAGCAGCACAGGACAGGGGGCCGCCGCGGGGTCACCCCTCCACTTT

D gene: -
J gene: TRBJ2-3
clone size: -
V gene: TRBV7-9
CDR3 length: 15
CDR3 protein: CASSPQGPATDTQYF
CDR3 DNA: TGTGCCAGCAGCCCCCAGGGGCCCGCAACAGATACGCAGTATTTT

D gene: -
J gene: TRBJ2-7
clone size: -
V gene: TRBV28
CDR3 length: 14
CDR3 protein: CASRRRGRDYEQYF
CDR3 DNA: TGTGCCAGCAGACGGCGCGGCCGCGACTACGAGCAGTACTTC

D gene: TRBD1
J gene: TRBJ1-2
clone size: -
V gene: TRBV30
CDR3 length: 17
CDR3 protein: CAWRPHPRDRVSYGYTF
CDR3 DNA: TGTGCCTGGAGGCCACATCCCCGGGACAGGGTGTCCTATGGCTACACCTTC

D gene: TRBD1
J gene: TRBJ1-1
clone size: -
V gene: TRBV18
CDR3 length: 14
CDR3 protein: CASSRPTGGTEAFF
CDR3 DNA: TGTGCCAGCTCGCGGCCGACAGGGGGCACTGAAGCTTTCTTT

D gene: TRBD2
J gene: TRBJ2-1
clone size: few
V gene: TRBV27
CDR3 length: 15
CDR3 protein: CASTSRGLQHNEQFF
CDR3 DNA: TGTGCCAGCACCTCCCGGGGACTACAGCACAATGAGCAGTTCTTC

D gene: -
J gene: TRBJ1-5
clone size: -
V gene: TRBV7-2
CDR3 length: 14
CDR3 protein: CASSLAGENQPQHF
CDR3 DNA: TGTGCCAGCAGCTTAGCGGGAGAAAATCAGCCCCAGCATTTT

D gene: -
J gene: TRBJ1-4
clone size: -
V gene: TRBV18
CDR3 length: 13
CDR3 protein: CASSQDSNEKLFF
CDR3 DNA: TGTGCCAGCTCACAGGACAGTAATGAAAAACTGTTTTTT

D gene: -
J gene: TRBJ2-2
clone size: -
V gene: TRBV6-4
CDR3 length: 15
CDR3 protein: CASSTRQVNTGELFF
CDR3 DNA: TGTGCCAGCAGTACCCGACAGGTTAACACCGGGGAGCTGTTTTTT